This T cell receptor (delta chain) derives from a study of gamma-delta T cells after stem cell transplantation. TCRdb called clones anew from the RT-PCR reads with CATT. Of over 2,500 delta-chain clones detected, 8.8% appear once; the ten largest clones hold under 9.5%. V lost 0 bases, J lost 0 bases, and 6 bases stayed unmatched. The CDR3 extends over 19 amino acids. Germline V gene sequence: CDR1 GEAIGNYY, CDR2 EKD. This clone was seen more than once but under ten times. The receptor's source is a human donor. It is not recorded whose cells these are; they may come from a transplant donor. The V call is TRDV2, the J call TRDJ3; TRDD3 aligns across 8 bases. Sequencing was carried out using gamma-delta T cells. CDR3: CACDTPGGKSSWDTRQMFF. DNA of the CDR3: TGTGCCTGTGACACCCCTGGGGGAAAGAGCTCCTGGGACACCCGACAGATGTTTTTC.